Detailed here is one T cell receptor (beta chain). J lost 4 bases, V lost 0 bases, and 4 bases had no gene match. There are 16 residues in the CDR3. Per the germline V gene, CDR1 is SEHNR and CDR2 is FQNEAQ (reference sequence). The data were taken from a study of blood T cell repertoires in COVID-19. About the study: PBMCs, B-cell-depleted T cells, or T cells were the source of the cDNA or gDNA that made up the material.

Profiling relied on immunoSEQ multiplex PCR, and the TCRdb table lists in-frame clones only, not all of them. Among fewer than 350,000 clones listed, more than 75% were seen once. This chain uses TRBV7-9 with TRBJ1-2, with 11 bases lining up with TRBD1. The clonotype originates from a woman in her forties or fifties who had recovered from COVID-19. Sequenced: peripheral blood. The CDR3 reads CASSLAGGQGAYGYTF. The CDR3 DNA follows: TGTGCCAGCAGCTTAGCCGGCGGACAGGGGGCCTATGGCTACACCTTC.